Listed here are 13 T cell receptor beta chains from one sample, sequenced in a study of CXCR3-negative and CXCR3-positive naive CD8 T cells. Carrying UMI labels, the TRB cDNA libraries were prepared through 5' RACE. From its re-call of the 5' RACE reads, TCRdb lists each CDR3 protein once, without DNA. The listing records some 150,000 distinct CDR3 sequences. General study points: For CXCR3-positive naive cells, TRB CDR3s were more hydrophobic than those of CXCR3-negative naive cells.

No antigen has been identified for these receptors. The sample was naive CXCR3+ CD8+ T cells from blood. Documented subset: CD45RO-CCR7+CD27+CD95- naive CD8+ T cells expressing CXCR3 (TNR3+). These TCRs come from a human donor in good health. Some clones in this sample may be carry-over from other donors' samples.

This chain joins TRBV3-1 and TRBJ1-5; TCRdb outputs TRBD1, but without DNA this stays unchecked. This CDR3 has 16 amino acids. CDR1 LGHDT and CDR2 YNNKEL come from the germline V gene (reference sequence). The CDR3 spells CASSQDPGDSNQPQHF.

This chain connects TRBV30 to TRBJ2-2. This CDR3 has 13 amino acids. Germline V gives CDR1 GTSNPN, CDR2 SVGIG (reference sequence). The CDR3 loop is CAWSVLNTGELFF.

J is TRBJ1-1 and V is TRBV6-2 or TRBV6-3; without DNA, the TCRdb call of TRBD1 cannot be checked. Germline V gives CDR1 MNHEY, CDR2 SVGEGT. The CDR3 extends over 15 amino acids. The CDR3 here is CASSPRGQGNTEAFF.

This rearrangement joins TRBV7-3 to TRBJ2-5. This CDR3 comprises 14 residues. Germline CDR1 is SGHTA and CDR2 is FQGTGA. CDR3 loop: CASSSAFGWETQYF.

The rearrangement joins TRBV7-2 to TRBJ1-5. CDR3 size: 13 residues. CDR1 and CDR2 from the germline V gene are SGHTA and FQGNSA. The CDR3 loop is CASSLLVDQPQHF.

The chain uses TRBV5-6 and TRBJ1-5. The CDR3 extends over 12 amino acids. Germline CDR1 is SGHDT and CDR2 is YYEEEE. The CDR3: CASSLGLQPQHF. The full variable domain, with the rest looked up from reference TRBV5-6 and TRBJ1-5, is DAGVTQSPTHLIKTRGQQVTLRCSPKSGHDTVSWYQQALGQGPQFIFQYYEEEERQRGNFPDRFSGHQFPNYSSELNVNALLLGDSALYLCASSLGLQPQHFGDGTRLSIL.

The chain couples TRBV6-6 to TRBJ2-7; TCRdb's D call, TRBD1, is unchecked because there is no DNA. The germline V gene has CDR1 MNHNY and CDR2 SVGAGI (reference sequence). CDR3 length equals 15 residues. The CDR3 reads CASSSDRQPTYEQYF.

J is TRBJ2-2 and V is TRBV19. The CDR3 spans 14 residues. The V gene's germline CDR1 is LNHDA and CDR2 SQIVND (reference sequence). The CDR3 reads CASSIDSYTGELFF.

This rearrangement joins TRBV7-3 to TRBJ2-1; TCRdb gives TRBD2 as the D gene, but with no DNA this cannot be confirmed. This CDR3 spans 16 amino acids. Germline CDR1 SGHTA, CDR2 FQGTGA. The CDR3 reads CASSLSGGQGVGEQFF.

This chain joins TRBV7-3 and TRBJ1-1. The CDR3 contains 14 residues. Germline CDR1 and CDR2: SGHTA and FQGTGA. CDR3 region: CASSVTSENAEAFF.

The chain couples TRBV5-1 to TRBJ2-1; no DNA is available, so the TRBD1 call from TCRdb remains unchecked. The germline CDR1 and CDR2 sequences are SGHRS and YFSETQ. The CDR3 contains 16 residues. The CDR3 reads CASSLPQDRAYNEQFF.

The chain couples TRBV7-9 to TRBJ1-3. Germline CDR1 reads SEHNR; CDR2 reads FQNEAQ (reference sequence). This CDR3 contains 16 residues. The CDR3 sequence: CASSLSFSGAGNTIYF.

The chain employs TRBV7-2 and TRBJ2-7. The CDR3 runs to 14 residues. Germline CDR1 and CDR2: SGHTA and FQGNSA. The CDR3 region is CASRDGRTSYEQYF.